This T cell receptor (beta chain) comes out of a study of blood T cell repertoires in COVID-19. Whole-study context: Donors in the United States, Italy and Spain gave samples during acute or convalescent COVID-19. PBMCs, B-cell-depleted T cells, or T cells were the source of the cDNA or gDNA that made up the material.

This CDR3 is built from 14 residues. Trimming shortened V by 0 bases and J by 9 bases, and 13 bases separated the two germline ends. In the authors' methods: Amplification with reference gene primers provided the estimates of nucleated cell counts. Assay: immunoSEQ multiplex PCR; the TCRdb copy retains only in-frame clones and omits some. V, J and clone size were drawn from that table, and D and trimming were deduced from the DNA. The sample contains 59,000 or so clones, 80% of which appear only once. The V gene is TRBV5-7, the J gene TRBJ2-1, with a tentative D call TRBD2 (6 bases). TRBV5-7 is an open reading frame whose function is uncertain. What was sequenced was peripheral blood. This receptor was taken from a man between 60 and 70 years old with acute or convalescent COVID-19. The CDR3: CASSLAKGRSEQFF. The CDR3 DNA reads as TGTGCCAGCAGCTTGGCCAAGGGGAGGAGTGAGCAGTTCTTC.